This TCR beta chain was sequenced in a study of cytomegalovirus exposure and HLA in healthy donors. Study details: Early released data comprised 80 million or so unique TCRs from HLA-typed donors. Assignment to the Caucasian-associated ancestry cluster applied to more than 75% of the 300 to 500 genotyped donors. The study's findings and limits: A later look showed TCR association rates differing by HLA locus, highest for DRB1 and lowest for HLA-C. Versus the 666-donor mean, an Asian-associated ancestry cluster reportedly showed fewer N-insertions in a later analysis.

This PCR relied on a set of 60 Vbeta primers and 13 Jbeta primers. Only in-frame clones appear in the TCRdb table, and some are missing; sequencing was by immunoSEQ multiplex PCR. The sample includes about 170,000 clones, more than 75% of them seen just once. CDR1 is SGHNT, CDR2 YYREEE, per germline (reference sequence). The V gene lost 2 bases and the J gene lost 2 bases, with 10 bases spanning the gap. There are 14 residues in the CDR3. Concerning this clone: Its antigen is still unknown.

The sequenced material came from PBMCs. The clonotype comes from a man in his thirties or forties in good health and CMV-seropositive. The rearrangement links TRBV5-4 to TRBJ2-5; D not certain. The CDR3 DNA reads as TGTGCCAGCAGCTTAATTGGTCAGCAAGAGACCCAGTACTTC. Translation gives CASSLIGQQETQYF.